This TCR beta chain was found in a study of blood T cell repertoires in COVID-19. The wider study: Acute-phase and convalescent COVID-19 samples originated in the United States, Italy and Spain. PBMCs, B-cell-depleted T cells, or T cells provided the cDNA or gDNA that made up the material.

In the original analysis: Counts of nucleated cells, estimated from reference gene primer amplification, were obtained. The method was immunoSEQ multiplex PCR; TCRdb's version includes in-frame clones alone and lacks a portion of them. The V and J calls and clone size are taken from that table; D and trimming were inferred from the DNA. The data hold roughly 40,000 clones, with approximately 92% observed a single time. The CDR3 runs to 16 residues. After removal of 0 bases from V and 3 bases from J, the junction contained 7 bases not matched to a gene. Germline V gene lookup returns CDR1 MNHNY and CDR2 SVGAGI (reference sequence).

The clonotype was recovered from a man aged 45-65 years with COVID-19, enrolled during active disease. The sample consisted of peripheral blood. The chain carries TRBV6-6 and TRBJ2-5; TRBD2 matches at 7 bases. The CDR3 DNA is TGTGCCAGCAGTTACTCAGTCGGGGGAGGGGAAGAGACCCAGTACTTC. It codes for CASSYSVGGGEETQYF.